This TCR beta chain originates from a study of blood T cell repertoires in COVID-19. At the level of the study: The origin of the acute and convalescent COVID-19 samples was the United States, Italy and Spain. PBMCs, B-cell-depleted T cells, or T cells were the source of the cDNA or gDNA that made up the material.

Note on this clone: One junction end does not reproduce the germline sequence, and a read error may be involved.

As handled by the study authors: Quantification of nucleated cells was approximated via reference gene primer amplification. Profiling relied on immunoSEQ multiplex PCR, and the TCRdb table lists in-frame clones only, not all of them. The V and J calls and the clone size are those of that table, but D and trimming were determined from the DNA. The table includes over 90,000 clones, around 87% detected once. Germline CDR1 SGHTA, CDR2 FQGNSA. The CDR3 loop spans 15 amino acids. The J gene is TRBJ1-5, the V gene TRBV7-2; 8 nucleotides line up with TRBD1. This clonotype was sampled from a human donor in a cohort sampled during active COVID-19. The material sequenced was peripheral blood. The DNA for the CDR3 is TGTGCCAGCAGCATAGCCGACAGGGGCCATCAGCCCCAGCATTTT. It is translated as CASSIADRGHQPQHF.